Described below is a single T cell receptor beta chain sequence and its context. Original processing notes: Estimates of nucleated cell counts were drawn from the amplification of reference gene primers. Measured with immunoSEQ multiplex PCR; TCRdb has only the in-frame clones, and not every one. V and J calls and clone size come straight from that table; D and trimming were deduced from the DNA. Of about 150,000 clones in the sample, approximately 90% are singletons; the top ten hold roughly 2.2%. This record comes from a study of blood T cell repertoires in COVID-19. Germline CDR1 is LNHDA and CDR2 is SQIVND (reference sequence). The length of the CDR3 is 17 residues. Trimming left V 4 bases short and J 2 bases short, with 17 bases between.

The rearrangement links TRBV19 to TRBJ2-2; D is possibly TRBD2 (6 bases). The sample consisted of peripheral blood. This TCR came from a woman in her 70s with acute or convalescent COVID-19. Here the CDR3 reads CASSKAGWQGNTGELFF. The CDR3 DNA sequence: TGTGCCAGTAGTAAGGCGGGATGGCAGGGTAACACCGGGGAGCTGTTTTTT.